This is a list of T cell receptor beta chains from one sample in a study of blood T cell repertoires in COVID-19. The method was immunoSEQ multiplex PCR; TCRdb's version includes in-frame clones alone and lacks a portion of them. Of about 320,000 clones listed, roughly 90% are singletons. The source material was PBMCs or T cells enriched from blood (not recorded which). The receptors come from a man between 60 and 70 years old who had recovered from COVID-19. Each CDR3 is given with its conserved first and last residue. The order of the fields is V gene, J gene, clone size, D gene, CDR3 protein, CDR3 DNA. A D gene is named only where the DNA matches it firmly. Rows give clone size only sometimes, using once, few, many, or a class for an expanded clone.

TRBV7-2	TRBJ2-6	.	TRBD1	CASSLGGRGLSGANVLTF	TGTGCCAGCAGCTTAGGCGGCAGGGGGCTTTCTGGGGCCAACGTCCTGACTTTC
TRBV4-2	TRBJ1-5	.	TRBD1	CASSQVRQGDQPQHF	TGTGCCAGCAGCCAGGTTAGACAGGGGGATCAGCCCCAGCATTTT
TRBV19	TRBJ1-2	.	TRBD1	CASAGQGRHGYTF	TGTGCCAGTGCAGGACAGGGGCGCCATGGCTACACCTTC
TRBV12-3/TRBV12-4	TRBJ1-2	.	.	CASRDPGEGYTF	TGTGCCAGCAGAGATCCCGGGGAGGGCTACACCTTC
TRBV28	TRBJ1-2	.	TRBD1	CASSFGDRVYGYTF	TGTGCCAGCAGTTTTGGGGACAGGGTCTATGGCTACACCTTC
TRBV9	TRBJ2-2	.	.	CASSLGAGRINTGELFF	TGTGCCAGCAGCCTCGGAGCGGGCCGGATCAACACCGGGGAGCTGTTTTTT
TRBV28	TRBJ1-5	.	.	CASSIDGVSNQPQHF	TGTGCCAGCAGTATCGACGGGGTTAGCAATCAGCCCCAGCATTTT
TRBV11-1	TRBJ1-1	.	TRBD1	CASSFQGGNTEAFF	TGTGCCAGCAGCTTCCAGGGGGGGAACACTGAAGCTTTCTTT
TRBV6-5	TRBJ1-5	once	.	CASSQGFGNQPQHF	TGTGCCAGCAGTCAGGGGTTCGGCAATCAGCCCCAGCATTTT
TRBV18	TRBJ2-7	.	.	CASSPPRKGISEQYF	TGTGCCAGCTCACCACCCAGGAAAGGAATCTCCGAGCAGTACTTC
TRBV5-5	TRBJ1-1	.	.	CASSLAGRAAPLNTEAFF	TGTGCCAGCAGCTTGGCCGGGAGGGCGGCCCCATTAAACACTGAAGCTTTCTTT
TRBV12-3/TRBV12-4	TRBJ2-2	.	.	CASTFANTGELFF	TGTGCCAGCACCTTCGCGAACACCGGGGAGCTGTTTTTT
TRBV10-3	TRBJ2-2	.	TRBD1	CAISEGTGYTGELFF	TGTGCCATCAGTGAGGGGACAGGTTACACCGGGGAGCTGTTTTTT
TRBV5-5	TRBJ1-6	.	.	CASSFQTTLRNSPLHF	TGTGCCAGCAGCTTCCAAACCACCCTACGAAATTCACCCCTCCACTTT
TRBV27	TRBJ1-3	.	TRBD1	CASSLNRGDTIYF	TGTGCCAGCAGTTTAAACAGGGGTGACACCATATATTTT
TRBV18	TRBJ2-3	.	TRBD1	CASSPGTGTDTQYF	TGTGCCAGCTCACCCGGGACAGGCACAGATACGCAGTATTTT
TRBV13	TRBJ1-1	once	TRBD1	CASSTRSPRQGNTEAFF	TGTGCCAGCAGCACCCGATCCCCCAGACAGGGCAACACTGAAGCTTTCTTT
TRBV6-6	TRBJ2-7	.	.	CASRITGTYSYEQYF	TGTGCCAGCAGAATAACCGGGACTTACTCCTACGAGCAGTACTTC
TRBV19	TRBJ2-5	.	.	CASSIGWVRVETQYF	TGTGCCAGTAGTATAGGCTGGGTCAGGGTTGAGACCCAGTACTTC
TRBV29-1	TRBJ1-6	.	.	CSVRGSGDSPLHF	TGCAGCGTGAGGGGGTCCGGGGATTCACCCCTCCACTTT
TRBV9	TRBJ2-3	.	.	CASSGGGKSRTDTQYF	TGTGCCAGCAGCGGAGGGGGAAAGTCCAGGACAGATACGCAGTATTTT
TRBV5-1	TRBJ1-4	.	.	CASSPSGGLEKLFF	TGCGCCAGCAGCCCATCTGGGGGACTTGAAAAACTGTTTTTT
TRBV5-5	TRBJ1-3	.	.	CASSLAPHSLALGNTIYF	TGTGCCAGCAGCTTGGCCCCCCATTCTTTGGCCCTTGGAAACACCATATATTTT
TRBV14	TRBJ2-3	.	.	CASSQAQRHPPDTQYF	TGTGCCAGCAGCCAAGCTCAGCGCCACCCTCCAGATACGCAGTATTTT
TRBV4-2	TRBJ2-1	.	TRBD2	CASSQDTGTTYNEQFF	TGTGCCAGCAGCCAAGATACCGGGACTACCTACAATGAGCAGTTCTTC
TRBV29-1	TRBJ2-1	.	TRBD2	CSVRMTSGTNEQFF	TGCAGCGTCCGCATGACTAGCGGCACCAATGAGCAGTTCTTC
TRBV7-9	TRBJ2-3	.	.	CASSLLSSTAVDTQYF	TGTGCCAGCAGCTTACTCTCTAGCACAGCGGTAGATACGCAGTATTTT
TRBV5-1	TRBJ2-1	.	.	CASSLEGIGYNEQFF	TGCGCCAGCAGCTTGGAGGGGATAGGCTACAATGAGCAGTTCTTC
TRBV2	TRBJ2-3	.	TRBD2	CASSDGLGLARDTQYF	TGTGCCAGCAGTGATGGTCTGGGACTAGCGAGAGATACGCAGTATTTT
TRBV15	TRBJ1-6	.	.	CATSRSGTPNSPLHF	TGTGCCACCAGCAGGTCCGGGACACCGAATTCACCCCTCCACTTT
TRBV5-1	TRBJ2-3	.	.	CASSLAVHTDTQYF	TGCGCCAGCAGCTTGGCGGTCCACACAGATACGCAGTATTTT
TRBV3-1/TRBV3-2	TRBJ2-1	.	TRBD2	CASSQEVSGEQFF	TGTGCCAGCAGCCAAGAGGTTAGCGGGGAGCAGTTCTTC
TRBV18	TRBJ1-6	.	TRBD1	CASSPGQGNSPLHF	TGTGCCAGCTCACCTGGACAGGGGAACTCACCCCTCCACTTT
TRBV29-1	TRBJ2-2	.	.	CSVVPMRSTGELFF	TGCAGCGTTGTCCCTATGAGATCCACCGGGGAGCTGTTTTTT
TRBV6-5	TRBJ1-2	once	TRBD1	CASRGTGGRDGYTF	TGTGCCAGCAGGGGGACAGGCGGGCGGGATGGCTACACCTTC
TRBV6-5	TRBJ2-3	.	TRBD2	CASNLAGGIDTQYF	TGTGCCAGCAACCTAGCGGGAGGAATAGATACGCAGTATTTT
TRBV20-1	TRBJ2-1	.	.	CSASVDNEQFF	TGCAGTGCTAGCGTAGACAATGAGCAGTTCTTC
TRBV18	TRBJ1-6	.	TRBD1	CASSPAGQGFNSPLHF	TGTGCCAGCTCACCAGCGGGACAGGGGTTTAATTCACCCCTCCACTTT
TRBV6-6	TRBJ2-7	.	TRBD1	CASRTGGTGSYEQYF	TGTGCCAGCAGGACCGGCGGGACAGGCTCCTACGAGCAGTACTTC
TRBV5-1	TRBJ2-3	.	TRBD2	CASGAGVTGDTQYF	TGCGCCAGCGGAGCGGGAGTTACGGGGGATACGCAGTATTTT
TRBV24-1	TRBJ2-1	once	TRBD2	CATSGESGRAGNEQFF	TGTGCCACCAGTGGCGAAAGCGGGAGGGCCGGCAATGAGCAGTTCTTC
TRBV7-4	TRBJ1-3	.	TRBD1	CASSLGTGERNTIYF	TGTGCCAGCAGCTTGGGGACAGGGGAAAGAAACACCATATATTTT
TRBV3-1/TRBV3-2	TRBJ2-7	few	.	CASSHWGQGPAYEQYF	TGTGCCAGCAGCCATTGGGGCCAGGGGCCGGCCTACGAGCAGTACTTC
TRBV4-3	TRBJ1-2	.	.	CASSQSEGGKYGYTF	TGCGCCAGCAGCCAATCCGAGGGCGGGAAGTATGGCTACACCTTC
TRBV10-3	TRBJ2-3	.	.	CAISVGASEDTQYF	TGTGCCATCAGCGTAGGGGCTTCTGAGGATACGCAGTATTTT
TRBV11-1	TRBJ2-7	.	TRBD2	CASSSGLAGGIYEQYF	TGTGCCAGCAGCTCCGGACTAGCGGGAGGGATCTACGAGCAGTACTTC
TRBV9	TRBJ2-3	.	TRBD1	CASSVAGSGTGGIDTQYF	TGTGCCAGCAGCGTAGCGGGGTCCGGGACAGGGGGTATAGATACGCAGTATTTT
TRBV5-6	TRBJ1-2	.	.	CASSILGANYGYTF	TGTGCCAGCAGCATATTAGGAGCGAACTATGGCTACACCTTC
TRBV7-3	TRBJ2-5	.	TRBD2	CASSRGGGRFETQYF	TGTGCCAGCAGCCGAGGCGGGGGGCGGTTCGAGACCCAGTACTTC
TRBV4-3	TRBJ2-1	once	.	CASSQVSGNNEQFF	TGCGCCAGCAGCCAAGTTTCAGGGAACAATGAGCAGTTCTTC
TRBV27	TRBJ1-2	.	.	CASSFRRQDSGYTF	TGTGCCAGCAGTTTTAGACGACAGGACTCGGGCTACACCTTC
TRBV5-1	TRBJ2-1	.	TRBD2	CASSAGTSGNDEQFF	TGCGCCAGCAGCGCCGGGACTAGCGGGAACGATGAGCAGTTCTTC
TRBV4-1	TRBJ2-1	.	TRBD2	CASSPKFLAGGYNEQFF	TGCGCCAGCAGCCCAAAATTCCTAGCGGGAGGTTACAATGAGCAGTTCTTC
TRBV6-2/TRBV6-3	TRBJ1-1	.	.	CASSYLDAGNTEAFF	TGTGCCAGCAGTTATCTCGATGCGGGGAACACTGAAGCTTTCTTT
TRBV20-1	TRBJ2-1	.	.	CSASAPLRGSYNEQFF	TGCAGTGCTAGTGCTCCTCTCAGGGGCTCCTACAATGAGCAGTTCTTC
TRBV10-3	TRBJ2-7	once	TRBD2	CAIGRELAGESEQYF	TGTGCCATCGGTAGAGAACTAGCGGGAGAGTCCGAGCAGTACTTC
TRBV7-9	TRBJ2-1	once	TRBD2	CASSLGTSASQGYNEQFF	TGTGCCAGCAGCTTAGGGACTAGCGCCTCCCAAGGGTACAATGAGCAGTTCTTC